These T cell receptor beta chains were read from a single sample in a study of control samples from healthy donors and cancer patients. Repertoires were generated with immunoSEQ multiplex PCR, while TCRdb's copy carries only in-frame clones and drops some. The table includes 70,000 to 80,000 clones, approximately 90% detected once. Sequencing was done on a sample of PBMCs. The origin of the receptors is a woman between 55 and 75 years old with head and neck cancer. Both conserved end residues are part of each CDR3. A D gene is named only where the DNA matches it firmly. Expanded clones are given a class, and other clones once, few, many or no size at all.

TRBV6-1	TRBJ1-3	12	.	.	TGTGCCAGCAGTGAGAGACAGGAGATCATATATTTT	CASSERQEIIYF
TRBV19	TRBJ2-3	14	.	.	TGTGCCAGTAGTATTGTCTCGGGAGCAGATACGCAGTATTTT	CASSIVSGADTQYF
TRBV5-8	TRBJ1-1	12	.	.	TGTGCCAGCAGCTTGGCCAACACTGAAGCTTTCTTT	CASSLANTEAFF
TRBV2	TRBJ2-1	14	.	TRBD2	TGTGCCAGCAGTGCTAGCGGGTACAACAATGAGCAGTTCTTC	CASSASGYNNEQFF
TRBV9	TRBJ2-1	16	.	TRBD2	TGTGCCAGCAGCGCGCCGGGACTAGCGCCCTCCAATGAGCAGTTCTTC	CASSAPGLAPSNEQFF
TRBV2	TRBJ2-2	14	.	TRBD2	TGTGAGTCGGGACTAGCGGGACCCACCGGGGAGCTGTTTTTT	CESGLAGPTGELFF
TRBV7-2	TRBJ1-1	15	.	.	TGTGCCAGCAGCTTAGTCTTAGGCAAGAACACTGAAGCTTTCTTT	CASSLVLGKNTEAFF
TRBV5-1	TRBJ1-2	14	once	.	TGCGCCAGCAGCTTGGAGGTGGGGAACTATGGCTACACCTTC	CASSLEVGNYGYTF
TRBV28	TRBJ2-7	12	.	.	TGTGCCAGCGGGACGGGAGCGTACGAGCAGTACTTC	CASGTGAYEQYF
TRBV9	TRBJ2-2	12	.	.	TGTGCCAGCAGCGTTTATGTCGGGGAGCTGTTTTTT	CASSVYVGELFF
TRBV5-1	TRBJ2-3	17	.	.	TGCGCCAGCAGCTTAGCTCCTGGGGCGGGCGACACAGATACGCAGTATTTT	CASSLAPGAGDTDTQYF
TRBV3-1/TRBV3-2	TRBJ2-7	16	.	TRBD2	TGTGCCAGCAGCCACCGGACTAGCGGGAGTCCCTACGAGCAGTACTTC	CASSHRTSGSPYEQYF
TRBV6-2/TRBV6-3	TRBJ2-5	16	.	TRBD2	TGTGCCAGCAGTTACGGGACTAGCGGGCTCGGGGAGACCCAGTACTTC	CASSYGTSGLGETQYF
TRBV4-1	TRBJ2-1	16	once	TRBD2	TGCGCCAGCAGCCAACCGGGACTAAAGAACTACAATGAGCAGTTCTTC	CASSQPGLKNYNEQFF
TRBV3-1/TRBV3-2	TRBJ1-5	13	.	.	TGTGCCAGCAGCCAAGATCGGAATCAGCCCCAGCATTTT	CASSQDRNQPQHF
TRBV30	TRBJ2-7	13	.	TRBD2	TGTGCCTGGAGTGCGGGACTAGCGCGCGAGCAGTACTTC	CAWSAGLAREQYF